This T cell receptor (beta chain) was identified in a study of shared clonotypes between healthy human individuals (dated by TCRdb to between 2020 and 2021). With respect to the entire study: The cohort comprised a couple of women and a few men aged 18 to 49 years. For each donor, three plates each were used for CD4 naive and CD4 memory, two plates were used for CD8 naive, and one plate was used for CD8 memory. Blood TCR repertoires of roughly 5 healthy adults were deeply sequenced to estimate repertoire size and the extent of clonotype sharing between individuals. Libraries were prepared and TCR repertoires were sequenced by different laboratories using diverse techniques, in order to increase sequencing depth and limit assay-specific biases. Per donor, leukapheresis produced somewhere between about 0.94 and 9.5 billion PBMCs.

Remarks on this clone: There is no known antigen for this receptor. No base quality information exists; no much larger clone differs at one position.

General conclusions and limits of the study: Across a few donors, approximately 5% of naive CD4, roughly 3.3% of naive CD8, 2% to 2.5% of memory CD4, and under 0.45% of memory CD8 clonotypes were shared. Only blood was sampled, and tissue TCR repertoires likely differ from those in blood. Naive subsets generally had larger estimated clonotype richness than memory subsets. Based on pairwise subsampling, the degree of clonotype sharing among donors was expected to be affected by sequencing depth. The small number of donors limited the genetic and exposure-history diversity represented. Incomplete sequencing was indicated by rarefaction of sorted-subset datasets, despite the large sequencing depth. Higher generation probabilities were observed for clonotypes shared by all four sorted-subset donors than for non-shared clonotypes.

The CDR3 runs 12 residues from the cysteine to the phenylalanine. Just the 36-base CDR3 DNA is kept, in frame starting at base 1. Reading the germline V gene gives CDR1 MNHNS and CDR2 SASEGT. Trimming at the junction amounts to 6 bases on V and 6 bases on J, and the germline ends lie 8 bases apart. TCR CDR3 regions were amplified from genomic DNA by multiplex PCR using the deep immunoSEQ assay. Extracted genomic DNA from each cell subset was distributed evenly across all wells of several immunoSEQ 96-well plates, and each plate was treated as a replicate. For sorted subsets, each replicate PCR was loaded with 200 ng genomic DNA, equivalent to some 31,000 T cell genomes. The purified libraries were quantified using a Qubit 3.0 fluorometer, sized with a Bioanalyzer 2100, and then quantified again using the KAPA Library Quantification kit. A separate single-read 150-cycle Illumina NextSeq 550 flow cell was used to sequence each immunoSEQ 96-well plate. The authors processed their data as follows. Because the immunoSEQ output included only junctional sequences and no quality scores, the filtering could not be the same as the filtering used for full-length reads. Sequences were annotated with PyIR, a Python wrapper for IgBLAST v1.9, using IMGT germline references to assign V/J genes and CDR3. Reads were removed for weak V/J assignments (E-value above 1e-6), missing CDR3, stop codons, out-of-frame junctions, or ambiguous translated residues. V3J clonotypes were defined as sequences sharing the same inferred V gene, J gene, and CDR3 amino acid sequence. To compute the percentage overlap between repertoires, the number of shared unique clonotypes was divided by the size of the smaller repertoire. Repertoire richness was assessed with RTK rarefaction, the Chao1 estimator, and Recon v2.1 estimates of unobserved clonotypes. Generation probabilities for all TCRbeta clonotypes obtained by the gDNA method from several donors were computed using OLGA. TCRdb retrieved this table from immuneACCESS and kept in-frame rearrangements only. Not all clones are present; in checked studies, unresolved V genes account for under half, and no reason is known for the remainder. V, J and clone size are taken as reported in that table, and D and trimming were inferred from the DNA itself. This sample holds 950,000 to 1,100,000 clones; approximately 76% were observed only once. The ten largest make up 1.4% to 1.5% of the sample.

The donors were healthy, HIV-negative adults with no recently reported acute infections or vaccinations. All donors were Caucasian adults living in Nashville, Tennessee, USA. CD4+ T cells were enriched by magnetic negative selection, after which naive cells were positively selected on CD45RA and the negative fraction was taken as the memory subset. Blood was collected by leukapheresis, and PBMCs were isolated by Ficoll-Histopaque density gradient centrifugation and then cryopreserved in liquid nitrogen vapor phase. Analytical flow cytometry was used to check the purity and quantity of every magnetically sorted T cell population. Genomic DNA was isolated from each sorted fraction and quantified by UV absorbance on a Nanodrop 2000c.

This sequence originates from a man aged 18 to 29 in good health. Sample: memory CD4+ T cells sorted from blood. What this sample's cell subset or site label stands for: CD45RA-negative fraction. The rearranged chain carries TRBV6-1 and TRBJ2-2; confidence is insufficient to name the D gene. The nucleotides read TGTGCCAGCAGCATACATCCCGGGGAGCTGTTTTTT. The resulting protein is CASSIHPGELFF.